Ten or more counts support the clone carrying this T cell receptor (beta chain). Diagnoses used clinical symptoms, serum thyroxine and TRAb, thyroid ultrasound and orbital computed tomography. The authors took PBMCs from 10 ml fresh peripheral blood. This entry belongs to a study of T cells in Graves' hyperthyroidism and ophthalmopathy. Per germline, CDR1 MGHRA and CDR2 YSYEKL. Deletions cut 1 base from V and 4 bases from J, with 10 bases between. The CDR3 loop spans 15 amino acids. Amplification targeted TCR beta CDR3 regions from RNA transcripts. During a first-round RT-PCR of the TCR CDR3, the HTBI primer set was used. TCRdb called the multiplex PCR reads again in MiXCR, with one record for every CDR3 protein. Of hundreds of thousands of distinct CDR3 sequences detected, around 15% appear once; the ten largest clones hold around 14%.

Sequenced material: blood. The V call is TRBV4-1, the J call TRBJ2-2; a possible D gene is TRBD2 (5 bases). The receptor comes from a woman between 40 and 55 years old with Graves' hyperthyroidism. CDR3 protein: CASSQGGRGTGELFF. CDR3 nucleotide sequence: TGCGCCAGCAGCCAAGGTGGGAGAGGCACCGGGGAGCTGTTTTTT.